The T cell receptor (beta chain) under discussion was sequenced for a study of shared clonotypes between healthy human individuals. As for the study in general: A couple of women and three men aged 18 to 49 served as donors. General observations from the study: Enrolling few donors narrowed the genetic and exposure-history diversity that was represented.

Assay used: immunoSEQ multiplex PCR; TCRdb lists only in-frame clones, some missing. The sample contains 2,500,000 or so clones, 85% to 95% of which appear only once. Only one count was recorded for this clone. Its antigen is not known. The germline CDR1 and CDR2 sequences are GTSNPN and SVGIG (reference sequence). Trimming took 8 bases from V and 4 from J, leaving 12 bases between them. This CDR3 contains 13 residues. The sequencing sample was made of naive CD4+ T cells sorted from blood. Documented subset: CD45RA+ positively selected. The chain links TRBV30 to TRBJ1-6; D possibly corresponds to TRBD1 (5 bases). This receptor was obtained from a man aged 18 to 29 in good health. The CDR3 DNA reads TGTGCCGCCGACAGTTCTTATAATTCACCCCTCCACTTT. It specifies CAADSSYNSPLHF.